The TCR beta chain described here comes from a study of blood T cell repertoires in COVID-19. Overall study context: There were acute and convalescent COVID-19 samples, and they came from the United States, Italy and Spain. The analysed material was cDNA or gDNA that came from T cells, B-cell-depleted T cells, or PBMCs.

Under the authors' procedure: Reference gene primers were amplified, and this amplification served to estimate nucleated cell counts. Here immunoSEQ multiplex PCR was the method, and the copy in TCRdb shows in-frame clones only, minus some. D and trimming come from the DNA, and the V and J calls and clone size come from that table. The sample lists 160,000 or so clones, 80% occurring once. Germline lookup yields CDR1 LGHNT and CDR2 FRNRAP. CDR3 length equals 16 residues. V shed 3 bases and J 3 bases; nucleotides not matched to a gene: 10. This clonotype was sampled from a woman aged 55-70 years who had recovered from COVID-19. The rearrangement uses TRBV12-5 and TRBJ1-2; 7 bases map to TRBD1. The source material was PBMCs or T cells enriched from blood (not recorded which). Written as DNA, the CDR3 is TGTGCTAGTGGTTTAACCCAACGACAGGGTCACTATGGCTACACCTTC. This codes for CASGLTQRQGHYGYTF.